This TCR beta chain was captured by sequencing in a study of cytomegalovirus exposure and HLA in healthy donors. Study overall: An earlier analysis identified 117 million unique TCR beta sequences in 150 million to 200 million T cells.

V was clipped by 4 bases and J by 6 bases; unmatched bases: 7. The length of the CDR3 is 14 residues. CDR1 and CDR2 from the germline V gene are SGHDT and YYEEEE. Primers: 60 Vbeta forward and 13 Jbeta reverse. Assay: immunoSEQ multiplex PCR; the TCRdb copy retains only in-frame clones and omits some. The sample contains over 50,000 clones, approximately 80% of which appear only once. The rearrangement links TRBV5-6 to TRBJ1-5; 7 nucleotides align to TRBD1. Material: PBMCs. The sequence derives from a female donor in good health and CMV-seronegative. CDR3 bases: TGTGCCAGCAGCCGGGACAGAGCTACTCAGCCCCAGCATTTT. This gives the protein CASSRDRATQPQHF.